The 23 T cell receptor beta chains below all came from one sample that was sequenced in a study of cytomegalovirus exposure and HLA in healthy donors. The PCR ran on 60 Vbeta and 13 Jbeta primers. Here immunoSEQ multiplex PCR was the method, and the copy in TCRdb shows in-frame clones only, minus some. There are 99,000 or so clones in the sample; 75% occur only once, and 1% to 1.5% lies in the top ten. What was sequenced was PBMCs. The source is a man aged 35 to 55 in good health and CMV-seronegative.

The chain joins TRBV19 to TRBJ2-7; no clear D gene. Per the germline V gene, CDR1 is LNHDA and CDR2 is SQIVND (reference sequence). Trimming removed 5 bases at V and 2 bases at J, with 19 bases between. The CDR3 spans 16 residues. Written as DNA, the CDR3 is TGTGCCAGTAGTTCCGCCTCGCAACCTCGGGCCTACGAGCAGTACTTC. Residues: CASSSASQPRAYEQYF.

The rearrangement uses TRBV29-1 and TRBJ1-1; 8 nucleotides align to TRBD1. Trimming removed 5 bases from V and 4 bases from J; junction bases left unmatched: 9. The CDR3 loop spans 14 amino acids. Germline CDR1 SQVTM, CDR2 ANQGSEA. CDR3 nucleotide sequence: TGCAGCGTTTACAGGGGGGGGGTTGCCACTGAAGCTTTCTTT. It yields the protein CSVYRGGVATEAFF.

This chain connects TRBV6-4 to TRBJ2-3, with 7 bases that match TRBD1. The CDR3 has 11 amino acids. J gave up 4 bases and V 10 bases, and 2 bases lay outside the gene matches. Germline CDR1 is MRHNA and CDR2 is SNTAGT. CDR3 sequence: CATGTADTQYF. The CDR3 DNA follows: TGTGCCACCGGGACAGCAGATACGCAGTATTTT.

The sample holds a few counts of this clone. CDR3 residues: CSALRVWQYF. The DNA for the CDR3 is TGCAGTGCTCTGAGAGTTTGGCAGTACTTC. The chain employs TRBV20-1 and TRBJ2-7; D gene uncertain. The germline gives CDR1 DFQATT, CDR2 SNEGSKA (reference sequence). The V end lost 5 bases, the J end lost 9 bases, and 11 bases lay between the germline ends. CDR3 length: 10 amino acids.

The chain has TRBV5-6 and TRBJ2-3; 9 bases map to TRBD2. Trimming took 4 bases from V and 3 from J; bases not matched to a gene: 12. Germline lookup yields CDR1 SGHDT and CDR2 YYEEEE. The CDR3 runs 17 residues. The CDR3 reads CASSPRVSGSLTDTQYF. In nucleotides, the CDR3 is TGTGCCAGCAGCCCTCGAGTTAGCGGGAGTTTGACAGATACGCAGTATTTT.

This clone showed up just a few times. The CDR3 region has the DNA TGCGCCAGCAGCCAAGTCGAGGACAGCGTCTACACAGATACGCAGTATTTT. It codes for CASSQVEDSVYTDTQYF. The V call is TRBV4-1, the J call TRBJ2-3, with D maybe TRBD1 (6 bases). V was pared by 1 base and J by 2 bases, with 16 bases between. Germline CDR1 reads MGHRA; CDR2 reads YSYEKL. CDR3 length: 17 residues.

Only one count was recorded for this clone. V and J are TRBV6-5 and TRBJ1-1; weak D call: TRBD1 (5 bases). The germline V gene encodes CDR1 MNHEY and CDR2 SVGAGI. The length of the CDR3 is 14 residues. V gave up 6 bases and J gave up 4 bases, with 15 bases separating them. CDR3 DNA sequence: TGTGCCAGCAGCTCCGAAGGGGTTATCACTGAAGCTTTCTTT. Protein product: CASSSEGVITEAFF.

This clone was recorded a few times. The V call is TRBV9, the J call TRBJ1-2; D unresolved. The germline gives CDR1 SGDLS, CDR2 YYNGEE. This CDR3 comprises 15 residues. V was trimmed by 3 bases and J by 8 bases, leaving 20 bases between them. CDR3 coding DNA: TGTGCCAGCAGCGCTGAGGCAGAACCTATCTTAGGCTACACCTTC. Protein: CASSAEAEPILGYTF.

The V call is TRBV7-3, the J call TRBJ2-3; 9 bases line up with TRBD1. The CDR3 runs 18 residues. CDR1 and CDR2 (germline): SGHTA, FQGTGA. Unmatched junction bases numbered 13, after V lost 2 bases and J lost 4 bases. The CDR3 bases are TGTGCCAGCAGCTTAGAACGCCTCCGGGACAGGGCCCCAGATACGCAGTATTTT. Translated, it gives CASSLERLRDRAPDTQYF.

This chain links TRBV4-1 with TRBJ2-7, with 9 bases aligning to TRBD2. The CDR3 extends over 19 amino acids. V gave up 6 bases and J gave up 2 bases; unmatched junction bases: 20. Per germline, CDR1 MGHRA and CDR2 YSYEKL. The CDR3 spells CASSYRGGAPLPPTYEQYF. DNA of the CDR3: TGCGCCAGCAGTTACCGCGGGGGGGCCCCCTTACCTCCAACCTACGAGCAGTACTTC.

The chain couples TRBV6-5 to TRBJ1-1; 9 positions agree with TRBD1. V lost 6 bases and J lost 10; bases outside the gene matches: 6. The germline V gene encodes CDR1 MNHEY and CDR2 SVGAGI. The CDR3 is made up of 12 amino acids. CDR3 loop: CASRTTGGLAFF. Written as DNA, the CDR3 is TGTGCCAGCAGAACCACAGGGGGCTTAGCTTTCTTT.

Points on this clone: One end of the junction is discordant with germline, which a read error may explain. The V and J genes are TRBV7-2 and TRBJ2-7; 9 nucleotides align to TRBD2. Germline CDR1 SGHTA, CDR2 FQGNSA. This CDR3 comprises 14 residues. The CDR3 nucleotides read TGTGCCAGCAGTTTAGAGAGCGGGGGGAAAGAGCAGTACTTC. Translation: CASSLESGGKEQYF.

V gene TRBV7-6 combines with J gene TRBJ1-5, with D tentatively TRBD1 (6 bases). The CDR3 consists of 17 residues. V dropped 5 bases and J dropped 3 bases, with 20 bases sitting between them. Germline V gene sequence: CDR1 SGHVS, CDR2 FNYEAQ. For the CDR3, the DNA is TGTGCCAGCAGCGCCCGGTATCGCCGACAGGCCAATCAGCCCCAGCATTTT. Its translation is CASSARYRRQANQPQHF.

Comments on this clone: One end of the junction fails to match germline, which may point to a read error. V and J are TRBV9 and TRBJ2-2, with TRBD2 identical over 9 bases. The CDR3 sequence is 14 residues long. Germline assignment: CDR1 SGDLS and CDR2 YYNGEE. In DNA, the CDR3 is TGTGCCAGCAGTGTAGCGGGAGAGGTCGGGGAGCTGTTTTTT. Encoded protein: CASSVAGEVGELFF.

The chain has TRBV10-3 and TRBJ2-7; TRBD1 matches 7 bases. V shed 10 bases and J 6 bases; nucleotides not matched to a gene: 12. The CDR3 length is 13 residues. Germline CDR1 reads ENHRY; CDR2 reads SYGVKD. This chain's CDR3 is CATRQGPSVEQYF. DNA of the CDR3: TGTGCCACTCGACAGGGTCCCTCGGTCGAGCAGTACTTC.

This clone was seen more than once but under ten times. This chain links TRBV7-9 with TRBJ2-7, with TRBD1 as a possible D gene (5 bases). CDR3 length: 15 amino acids. CDR1 is SEHNR and CDR2 is FQNEAQ in the germline V gene (reference sequence). V was clipped by 2 bases and J by 2 bases, with 13 bases between them. The CDR3 coding sequence is TGTGCCAGCAGCTTATCCTGGACACCGGCCTACGAGCAGTACTTC. Protein: CASSLSWTPAYEQYF.

The chain links TRBV7-9 to TRBJ2-3, with D possibly matching TRBD1 (6 bases). The CDR3 runs to 16 residues. Trimming stripped 0 bases from V and 0 bases from J, with 10 bases between. Germline CDR1 and CDR2: SEHNR and FQNEAQ (reference sequence). CDR3 in amino acids: CASSLASGDSTDTQYF. The CDR3 coding sequence is TGTGCCAGCAGCTTAGCATCAGGGGATAGCACAGATACGCAGTATTTT. Full variable domain (missing parts from reference TRBV7-9 and TRBJ2-3): DTGVSQNPRHKITKRGQNVTFRCDPISEHNRLYWYRQTLGQGPEFLTYFQNEAQLEKSRLLSDRFSAERPKGSFSTLEIQRTEQGDSAMYLCASSLASGDSTDTQYFGPGTRLTVL.

The chain joins TRBV25-1 to TRBJ2-7; D remains ambiguous. The germline V and J ends were trimmed by 5 bases and 4 bases, with 15 bases remaining between them. The germline gives CDR1 MGHDK, CDR2 SYGVNS. The CDR3 spans 14 residues. The CDR3 spells CASSLLGAGYEQYF. CDR3 in DNA: TGTGCCAGCAGTCTACTGGGCGCAGGATACGAGCAGTACTTC.

The V gene is TRBV28, the J gene TRBJ1-1, with D maybe TRBD1 (5 bases). Trimming took off 6 bases at V and 7 bases at J, with 15 bases between the two ends. The CDR3 is made up of 13 amino acids. The germline V gene encodes CDR1 MDHEN and CDR2 SYDVKM. CDR3 DNA: TGTGCCAGCAGCGGCCGGGGGTGGGGTGAAGCTTTCTTT. This gives the protein CASSGRGWGEAFF.

This chain uses TRBV2 with TRBJ1-2; 9 bases match TRBD1. Germline V lookup: CDR1 SNHLY, CDR2 FYNNEI. The CDR3 contains 14 residues. With V trimmed by 5 bases and J by 4 bases, 5 bases remained unmatched. CDR3 sequence (DNA): TGTGCCAGCAGTCGGGACAGGGTGGTCTATGGCTACACCTTC. It yields the protein CASSRDRVVYGYTF.

This clone has more than one count but fewer than ten. This sequence joins TRBV2 and TRBJ2-7; 7 bases are a match to TRBD1. Losses at the gene ends were 4 bases for V and 4 bases for J; bases not matched to a gene: 7. Per the germline V gene, CDR1 is SNHLY and CDR2 is FYNNEI. The length of the CDR3 is 14 residues. CDR3 nucleotide sequence: TGTGCCAGCAGTGGAGGACAGGTAAATTACGAGCAGTACTTC. It codes for CASSGGQVNYEQYF.

A few counts support this clone. V and J are TRBV30 and TRBJ2-6; 7 nucleotides agree with TRBD2. Germline trimming cut 0 bases from V and 2 bases from J; bases unmatched to any gene: 4. Germline values: CDR1 GTSNPN, CDR2 SVGIG (reference sequence). This CDR3 contains 16 residues. CDR3 bases: TGTGCCTGGAGTGTCATAGCGGGCACTGGGGCCAACGTCCTGACTTTC. This gives the protein CAWSVIAGTGANVLTF.

The chain uses TRBV10-2 and TRBJ2-2, with a possible D match to TRBD2 (6 bases). Trimming pared 4 bases from V and 4 bases from J, leaving 10 bases between. From germline, CDR1 is WSHSY and CDR2 SAAADI. This CDR3 has 14 residues. CDR3 nucleotide sequence: TGCGCCAGCAGTGTCTCTAGCGCCACCGGGGAGCTGTTTTTT. It encodes CASSVSSATGELFF.